This TCR beta chain was sequenced in a study of shared clonotypes between healthy human individuals. Terminally differentiated effector memory CD45RA+ cells were excluded from the naive CD8 cells, which were CD45RO-negative and positively selected for CCR7. Libraries were prepared by immunoSEQ multiplex PCR; TCRdb keeps only in-frame clonotypes and omits some of them. The table has some 740,000 clones, 80% to 95% seen once; the top ten hold approximately 25%. The CDR3 has 15 residues. With V trimmed by 1 base and J by 6 bases, 7 bases remained unmatched. Germline V gene sequence: CDR1 SNHLY, CDR2 FYNNEI.

Material for sequencing was naive CD8+ T cells sorted from blood. The chain couples TRBV2 to TRBJ2-7, with TRBD1 identical over 9 bases. The origin of this receptor is a man younger than 45 in good health. In DNA, the CDR3 is TGTGCCAGCAGTGAAGAAGACAGGGGGAGTCGCGAGCAGTACTTC. It translates to CASSEEDRGSREQYF.